This T cell receptor (beta chain) stems from a study of T cells in Graves' hyperthyroidism and ophthalmopathy. About the study: Specimen type is peripheral blood, collected at initial diagnosis prior to any treatment.

Patients with uncontrolled infections, other autoimmune diseases, pregnancy or lactation were excluded. This clonotype was recorded at least ten times. Its target is unknown. Amplification targeted TCR beta CDR3 regions from RNA transcripts. A set of HTBI primers served as the primers for a first-round RT-PCR of the TCR CDR3. TCRdb called the multiplex PCR reads again in MiXCR, with one record for every CDR3 protein. The sample lists 250,000 to 400,000 distinct CDR3 sequences, roughly an eighth seen once, with 34% in the top ten. Trimming removed 7 bases from V and 0 bases from J; junction bases left unmatched: 4. CDR3 length: 14 amino acids. Overall study results and limits: Most clonotypes expanded in the thyroid (above 0.001) were also present in blood.

The chain carries TRBV12-3 or TRBV12-4 and TRBJ2-7, with 9 nucleotides matching TRBD1. The sequenced sample consisted of blood. The receptor was derived from a woman in her 40s with Graves' ophthalmopathy. The CDR3 bases are TGTGCCAGCACAGACAGGGGGAACTCCTACGAGCAGTACTTC. It encodes CASTDRGNSYEQYF.